A selection of T cell receptor beta chains follows, all from one sample in a study of blood T cell repertoires in COVID-19. The repertoire was sequenced with immunoSEQ multiplex PCR; TCRdb's copy has only in-frame clones and lacks some. The sample gives tens of thousands of clones, more than 90% of which show up once; 2.5% to 3.5% is in the top ten. Material for sequencing was peripheral blood. All receptors come from a human donor in a cohort sampled during active COVID-19. Each CDR3 is given with its conserved first and last residue. The D gene is left open where the match is weak. Only some rows state a clone size, as once, few, many or a class for expanded clones.

d_call: NA; v_call: TRBV4-2; j_call: TRBJ2-1; clone_size: NA; cdr3_nt: TGTGCCAGCAGCCAAGTATTGGATGGAGATGAGCAGTTCTTC; cdr3_aa: CASSQVLDGDEQFF
d_call: NA; v_call: TRBV24-1; j_call: TRBJ2-3; clone_size: NA; cdr3_nt: TGTGCCACCAGTGAGGGAGGCACAGATACGCAGTATTTT; cdr3_aa: CATSEGGTDTQYF
d_call: NA; v_call: TRBV5-1; j_call: TRBJ2-5; clone_size: NA; cdr3_nt: TGCGCCAGCAGCGGTGGGGGGGCGTTGGAGACCCAGTACTTC; cdr3_aa: CASSGGGALETQYF
d_call: TRBD1; v_call: TRBV19; j_call: TRBJ2-4; clone_size: NA; cdr3_nt: TGTGCCAGTAGTATAGGGGACAGGGCGATGAACATTCAGTACTTC; cdr3_aa: CASSIGDRAMNIQYF
d_call: NA; v_call: TRBV30; j_call: TRBJ1-3; clone_size: NA; cdr3_nt: TGTGCCTGGAGTGTTACAGACGAACCTGGAAACACCATATATTTT; cdr3_aa: CAWSVTDEPGNTIYF
d_call: NA; v_call: TRBV11-3; j_call: TRBJ2-1; clone_size: NA; cdr3_nt: TGTGCCAGCAGCTGGGGCAGTAGCTCCTACAATGAGCAGTTCTTC; cdr3_aa: CASSWGSSSYNEQFF
d_call: NA; v_call: TRBV19; j_call: TRBJ1-5; clone_size: NA; cdr3_nt: TGTGCCAGTAGTCTATCCGTTACGCGGAAAAGCAATCAGCCCCAGCATTTT; cdr3_aa: CASSLSVTRKSNQPQHF
d_call: NA; v_call: TRBV28; j_call: TRBJ2-2; clone_size: NA; cdr3_nt: TGTGCCAGCAGTTTGGGGGGGAACACCGGGGAGCTGTTTTTT; cdr3_aa: CASSLGGNTGELFF
d_call: NA; v_call: TRBV24-1; j_call: TRBJ2-3; clone_size: NA; cdr3_nt: TGTGCCACCAGTGATTTAATCCAGGGCGTCGGTCGGACAGATACGCAGTATTTT; cdr3_aa: CATSDLIQGVGRTDTQYF
d_call: NA; v_call: TRBV4-1; j_call: TRBJ2-1; clone_size: NA; cdr3_nt: TGCGCCAGCAGCCAAAAAGATAGTGGTGCCTACAATGAGCAGTTCTTC; cdr3_aa: CASSQKDSGAYNEQFF
d_call: TRBD2; v_call: TRBV2; j_call: TRBJ2-7; clone_size: NA; cdr3_nt: TGTGCCAGCCGGGGGGTAGCGGTAACCTACGAGCAGTACTTC; cdr3_aa: CASRGVAVTYEQYF
d_call: NA; v_call: TRBV2; j_call: TRBJ1-4; clone_size: once; cdr3_nt: TGTGCCAGCAGTGAAGCTAGTTTGGGGGCTACTAATGAAAAACTGTTTTTT; cdr3_aa: CASSEASLGATNEKLFF
d_call: NA; v_call: TRBV5-1; j_call: TRBJ2-5; clone_size: NA; cdr3_nt: TGCGCCAGCAGCTTGGGTACCAGGGTGGGAGAGACCCAGTACTTC; cdr3_aa: CASSLGTRVGETQYF
d_call: TRBD2; v_call: TRBV5-1; j_call: TRBJ2-1; clone_size: few; cdr3_nt: TGCGCCAGCAGCCCTACGGCGAGCGGGAGCGATGAGCAGTTCTTC; cdr3_aa: CASSPTASGSDEQFF
d_call: NA; v_call: TRBV5-5; j_call: TRBJ2-1; clone_size: NA; cdr3_nt: TGTGCCAGCAGCTTGGACGGACTCTCCTACAATGAGCAGTTCTTC; cdr3_aa: CASSLDGLSYNEQFF
d_call: NA; v_call: TRBV10-3; j_call: TRBJ1-4; clone_size: NA; cdr3_nt: TGTGCCATCAGTGAGTCAGGACTGCTCGCAACTAATGAAAAACTGTTTTTT; cdr3_aa: CAISESGLLATNEKLFF
d_call: NA; v_call: TRBV27; j_call: TRBJ1-4; clone_size: NA; cdr3_nt: TGTGCCAGCGCGGATACTGCAACTAATGAAAAACTGTTTTTT; cdr3_aa: CASADTATNEKLFF